What follows are 9 T cell receptor beta chains derived from one specimen sequenced in a study of T cell changes during pregnancy in multiple sclerosis. Sequenced by immunoSEQ multiplex PCR; TCRdb stores in-frame clones only, minus some. Of about 48,000 clones in the sample, approximately 92% were seen once. The sequencing used CD4+ T cells from peripheral blood mononuclear cells, collected in the second trimester of pregnancy. Receptor source: a female donor in good health, enrolled as a control in a pregnancy study.

The J gene is TRBJ2-3, the V gene TRBV5-1, with D possibly matching TRBD2 (5 bases). Trimming cost V 2 bases and J 7 bases, with 11 bases left between them. Germline values: CDR1 SGHRS, CDR2 YFSETQ. This CDR3 spans 13 amino acids. The CDR3 region has the DNA TGCGCCAGCAGCTTTGAGGCGGGTAATACGCAGTATTTT. Translated, it gives CASSFEAGNTQYF. The full variable domain, rest sourced from reference TRBV5-1 and TRBJ2-3, is KAGVTQTPRYLIKTRGQQVTLSCSPISGHRSVSWYQQTPGQGLQFLFEYFSETQRNKGNFPGRFSGRQFSNSRSEMNVSTLELGDSALYLCASSFEAGNTQYFGPGTRLTVL.

CDR3 sequence: CASSSMTGTIYGYTF. In DNA form, the CDR3 reads TGTGCCAGCTCAAGTATGACAGGGACCATCTATGGCTACACCTTC. This chain joins TRBV18 and TRBJ1-2, with TRBD1 matching over 7 bases. Trimming removed 5 bases from V and 4 bases from J; junction bases left unmatched: 10. Germline V gene lookup returns CDR1 KGHSH and CDR2 LQKENI. CDR3 length: 15 amino acids.

This chain joins TRBV6-5 and TRBJ2-4; TRBD1 matches at 9 bases. The J segment lost 3 bases and the V segment lost 4 bases, leaving 4 bases of the junction unmatched. The CDR3 is 15 residues long. Germline V gene sequence: CDR1 MNHEY, CDR2 SVGAGI. Written as DNA, the CDR3 is TGTGCCAGCAGTTCTCCGGGACAGGGCAAAAACATTCAGTACTTC. Amino acid sequence: CASSSPGQGKNIQYF.

V is TRBV7-9 and J is TRBJ1-5; D is unresolved. Trimming stripped 1 base from V and 3 bases from J, with 16 bases between. The germline V gene encodes CDR1 SEHNR and CDR2 FQNEAQ (reference sequence). The CDR3 loop spans 17 amino acids. The CDR3 nucleotides are TGTGCCAGCAGCTTAGAATCAGGATGGGCACCCAATCAGCCCCAGCATTTT. This sequence encodes CASSLESGWAPNQPQHF. Combining the CDR3 with reference TRBV7-9 and TRBJ1-5 gives the whole variable domain DTGVSQNPRHKITKRGQNVTFRCDPISEHNRLYWYRQTLGQGPEFLTYFQNEAQLEKSRLLSDRFSAERPKGSFSTLEIQRTEQGDSAMYLCASSLESGWAPNQPQHFGDGTRLSIL.

This chain links TRBV6-1 with TRBJ2-1; D is unresolved. Germline CDR1 reads MNHNS; CDR2 reads SASEGT. This CDR3 is 13 amino acids long. V lost 3 bases to trimming and J lost 0 bases, with 3 bases between them. The CDR3 loop reads CASSDFSYNEQFF. CDR3 in DNA: TGTGCCAGCAGTGACTTCTCCTACAATGAGCAGTTCTTC.

The V call is TRBV2, the J call TRBJ1-6, with unresolved D. This CDR3 region has 14 residues. The V end lost 11 bases, the J end lost 0 bases, and 11 bases lay between the germline ends. Germline-derived CDR1 and CDR2 are SNHLY and FYNNEI. The CDR3 reads CAGPFLSYNSPLHF. CDR3 DNA sequence: TGTGCCGGGCCCTTTCTCTCCTATAATTCACCCCTCCACTTT.

The chain recombines TRBV2 with TRBJ2-2; 9 bases map to TRBD2. There are 16 residues in the CDR3. The V and J ends lost 0 bases and 5 bases, in that order; junction bases with no gene match: 4. In germline, CDR1 is SNHLY, CDR2 FYNNEI. The CDR3 DNA reads as TGTGCCAGCAGTGAAGCCTGGCTAGCGGGGACCGGGGAGCTGTTTTTT. It encodes CASSEAWLAGTGELFF.

The chain employs TRBV11-3 and TRBJ2-7; D ambiguous. With 1 base removed from V and 3 bases from J, the gap between germline ends came to 10 bases. Germline V gene lookup returns CDR1 SGHNT and CDR2 YENEEA. This CDR3 region has 14 residues. CDR3 nucleotides: TGTGCCAGCAGCTTAGGAAGGCTAGACTACGAGCAGTACTTC. This sequence encodes CASSLGRLDYEQYF.

This rearrangement joins TRBV6-6 to TRBJ2-1, with 7 bases that match TRBD2. The CDR3 is made up of 16 amino acids. J gave up 6 bases and V 6 bases, and 14 bases lay outside the gene matches. From germline, CDR1 is MNHNY and CDR2 SVGAGI (reference sequence). CDR3 bases: TGTGCCAGCAGACCTCCTCTAGCGGAGGCCCCCAATGAGCAGTTCTTC. As protein: CASRPPLAEAPNEQFF.